This T cell receptor beta chain was sequenced for a study of blood T cell repertoires in COVID-19 (dated by TCRdb to the early 2020s). Background on the whole study: Samples covering the acute and convalescent phases of COVID-19 were provided by collaborators in the United States, Italy and Spain. The material from the prospective study consisted of cDNA or gDNA derived from T cells, B-cell-depleted T cells, or PBMCs. Deeply sampled blood TCRbeta repertoires from subjects exposed to, actively infected with, or recovered from COVID-19 were included in the dataset. The repertoires were released in a freely available public database intended as a resource for research on the immune response to SARS-CoV-2. Samples came from the ongoing ImmuneRACE study (first 160 participants) plus 1,254 subjects from 6 global collaborators. The sample metadata nearly always contained a de-identified subject ID, COVID-19 status, age in years and sex. Where HLA class I and class II types were available, the types were taken from metadata supplied by the sample provider, not from assay-based typing.

Samples from volunteer blood donors who had recovered from COVID-19 were contributed by a second Seattle source. Whole blood was collected in K2EDTA tubes by collaborating institutions according to the institutions' own protocols. For TCRbeta analysis, collaborators shipped samples as frozen whole blood, isolated PBMCs, or DNA extracted from either of those sample types. Beyond this particular receptor, the publication reports: Clinical and demographic metadata were provided uncurated, with the amount varying by source and participant.

TCRbeta CDR3 regions were amplified from genomic DNA using the immunoSEQ Assay, a bias-controlled multiplex PCR. Under the source paper's analysis protocol: Within the assay, amplification of reference gene primers was used to estimate how many nucleated cells each sample contained. To quantify the absolute abundance of each unique TCRbeta CDR3 rearrangement, sequence reads were collapsed and filtered. Productive Simpson clonality was computed per sample as the square root of Simpson's diversity index over productive rearrangements. Drawn from immuneACCESS, this table holds only the in-frame rearrangements with V and J called that TCRdb kept. Clones are partly lost; checked studies trace under half to an unresolved V gene and leave the rest unexplained. From that table come the V and J calls and clone size; the DNA was used to work out D and trimming. The table for this sample lists under 200,000 clones; approximately 86% of them were counted only once. The ten most abundant clones make up about 1.2% of the sample.

The CDR3 has 14 amino acids, counting the end cysteine and phenylalanine. This entry keeps only the CDR3 DNA: 42 bases, framed from base 1. Taken from the germline V gene, the CDR1 and CDR2 loops are KGHSH and LQKENI. Trimming removed 3 bases from V and 7 bases from J, leaving 15 bases between the germline ends. Concerning this clone itself: No antigen is known for it. No much larger clonotype is one base removed from it; base qualities were not supplied.

The clonotype originates from a man aged 60 to 69 who had recovered from COVID-19. The chain links TRBV18 with TRBJ1-2; a weak D assignment points to TRBD1 (6 bases agree). Sequences were obtained from peripheral blood. The CDR3: CASSPGRGGLGYTF. The base sequence is TGTGCCAGCTCACCGGGCAGGGGTGGCCTTGGCTACACCTTC.